Listed here are 24 T cell receptor beta chains from one sample, sequenced in a study of CD8 T cells in Susac syndrome. About 0.45 to 1 ug RNA was reverse transcribed with random hexamers. A single record per CDR3 protein comes from TCRdb applying MiXCR to the immunoSEQ multiplex PCR reads. The sample has around 80,000 distinct CDR3 sequences, approximately 94% seen once. The sequencing sample was made of CD8+ T cells from PBMCs. The receptors come from a human donor in good health.

This clonotype was counted between two and nine times. J is TRBJ1-5 and V is TRBV12-3 or TRBV12-4; D uncertain. This CDR3 is 13 amino acids long. V lost 4 bases and J lost 2, with 6 bases in between. The CDR3 DNA follows: TGTGCCAGCAGTTCTGGGGGCAATCAGCCCCAGCATTTT. Translated, it gives CASSSGGNQPQHF.

V and J are TRBV13 and TRBJ2-1; 9 nucleotides agree with TRBD1. Germline V gene lookup returns CDR1 PRHDT and CDR2 FYEKMQ (reference sequence). V was pared by 6 bases and J by 3 bases, with 6 bases of the junction left unmatched. CDR3 length equals 15 residues. CDR3 amino acids: CASSIPTGGYNEQFF. The CDR3 nucleotides read TGTGCCAGCAGTATTCCGACAGGGGGCTACAATGAGCAGTTCTTC.

The V gene is TRBV20-1, the J gene TRBJ1-5; 11 bases are a match to TRBD1. V dropped 5 bases and J dropped 3; count of bases not matched to a gene: 12. The CDR3 consists of 17 residues. From germline, CDR1 is DFQATT and CDR2 SNEGSKA (reference sequence). The chain's CDR3 is CSAGRDRGAPFNQPQHF. The CDR3 coding sequence is TGCAGTGCTGGCCGGGACAGGGGGGCACCATTCAATCAGCCCCAGCATTTT.

The chain carries TRBV28 and TRBJ2-2; perhaps TRBD1 as D (5 bases). CDR1 MDHEN and CDR2 SYDVKM come from the germline V gene. V was clipped by 6 bases and J by 9 bases, with 11 bases between them. The CDR3 length is 12 residues. In nucleotides, the CDR3 is TGTGCCAGCAGAGAACAGGCCTGGGAGCTGTTTTTT. Translation: CASREQAWELFF.

J is TRBJ1-1 and V is TRBV19; D gene uncertain. Germline loops: CDR1 LNHDA, CDR2 SQIVND (reference sequence). V shed 8 bases and J shed 5 bases, with 12 bases lying between them. The CDR3 consists of 12 residues. In DNA, the CDR3 is TGTGCCAGTGGATGGACGTTTACTGAAGCTTTCTTT. Translation gives CASGWTFTEAFF.

The CDR3 region has the DNA TGTGCCAGCAGTCTCGAGGGTCTGACCGCCAAAAACATTCAGTACTTC. Translated, it gives CASSLEGLTAKNIQYF. This chain joins TRBV7-9 and TRBJ2-4; D is possibly TRBD2 (5 bases). The CDR3 extends over 16 amino acids. Trimming removed 6 bases from V and 1 base from J, with 16 bases in between. CDR1 is SEHNR and CDR2 is FQNEAQ in the germline V gene (reference sequence).

The CDR3 DNA follows: TGTGCCAGTAGTATGGCGTATCTCGATGGCTACACCTTC. Translated: CASSMAYLDGYTF. The chain couples TRBV19 to TRBJ1-2; D not resolved. The CDR3 has 13 amino acids. Germline-derived CDR1 and CDR2 are LNHDA and SQIVND (reference sequence). The V end was cut by 3 bases, the J end by 6 bases, with 11 bases between.

This chain uses TRBV30 with TRBJ2-7; unclear D gene. V gave up 5 bases and J gave up 0 bases, with 11 bases separating them. This CDR3 comprises 13 residues. CDR1 is GTSNPN and CDR2 is SVGIG in the germline V gene (reference sequence). CDR3 bases: TGTGCCTGGGGAGACCGAAACTCCTACGAGCAGTACGTC. Its protein is CAWGDRNSYEQYV.

The chain has TRBV5-1 and TRBJ2-2; D unresolved. V lost 1 base and J 0 bases, leaving 7 bases between the germline ends. The CDR3 totals 15 residues. Germline V gene sequence: CDR1 SGHRS, CDR2 YFSETQ. The CDR3 bases are TGCGCCAGCAGCTTGACAGAGTCGAACACCGGGGAGCTGTTTTTT. Translation gives CASSLTESNTGELFF.

The rearrangement links TRBV10-2 to TRBJ2-2; no reliable D call. Germline CDR1 reads WSHSY; CDR2 reads SAAADI. Trimming removed 6 bases at V and 7 bases at J, with 9 bases between. The CDR3 is 12 residues long. The CDR3 DNA reads TGCGCCAGCAGCGCAGGTGGCGGGGAGCTGTTTTTT. This encodes CASSAGGGELFF.

This chain joins TRBV5-4 and TRBJ2-5; 8 bases are a match to TRBD2. CDR1 is SGHNT, CDR2 YYREEE, per germline (reference sequence). The CDR3 runs to 15 residues. V lost 4 bases to trimming and J lost 2 bases; unmatched junction nucleotides: 7. This CDR3 is CASSNSGIGQETQYF. The CDR3 DNA sequence: TGTGCCAGCAGCAATAGCGGGATTGGGCAAGAGACCCAGTACTTC.

This clonotype was seen just once. The chain couples TRBV12-3 or TRBV12-4 to TRBJ2-1; D gene uncertain. Trimming removed 3 bases at V and 9 bases at J, with 6 bases between. The CDR3 sequence is 11 residues long. In DNA form, the CDR3 reads TGTGCCAGCAGTTTCTTATCTGAGCAGTTCTTC. Protein sequence: CASSFLSEQFF.

The CDR3 DNA is TGTGCCAGCAGCTCCGGACCTTACGAGCAGTACTTC. This codes for CASSSGPYEQYF. The chain has TRBV5-6 and TRBJ2-7; D not resolved. This CDR3 spans 12 amino acids. Germline V gene lookup returns CDR1 SGHDT and CDR2 YYEEEE. Trimming took off 3 bases at V and 4 bases at J, with 8 bases between the two ends.

The rearrangement joins TRBV7-9 to TRBJ2-1; D may be TRBD2 (5 bases). Germline CDR1 is SEHNR and CDR2 is FQNEAQ (reference sequence). This CDR3 contains 17 residues. Between the trimmed V and J ends, which lost 1 base and 8 bases, there was a span of 21 bases. The CDR3 here is CASSLVWPAPGLDEQFF. The CDR3 nucleotides read TGTGCCAGCAGCTTAGTATGGCCGGCGCCGGGGTTGGATGAGCAGTTCTTC.

V and J are TRBV7-6 and TRBJ1-2; TRBD1 aligns across 7 bases. The CDR3 has 17 residues. Per the germline V gene, CDR1 is SGHVS and CDR2 is FNYEAQ. Trimming removed 0 bases from V and 8 bases from J; junction bases left unmatched: 15. The CDR3 is CASSLAGIGAGGSGYTF. In DNA, the CDR3 is TGTGCCAGCAGCTTAGCGGGCATTGGGGCAGGGGGTTCCGGCTACACCTTC.

This chain links TRBV20-1 with TRBJ1-5, with a weak D call TRBD1 (6 bases). This CDR3 has 15 amino acids. Trimming took 5 bases from V and 3 from J, leaving 17 bases between them. Germline CDR1 DFQATT, CDR2 SNEGSKA (reference sequence). CDR3 residues: CSAPGTPLNNQPQHF. For the CDR3, the DNA is TGCAGTGCTCCCGGGACACCTTTGAACAATCAGCCCCAGCATTTT.

This rearrangement joins TRBV9 to TRBJ2-1; 9 bases match TRBD2. This CDR3 contains 15 residues. V was clipped by 3 bases and J by 9 bases; unmatched bases: 10. Germline V lookup: CDR1 SGDLS, CDR2 YYNGEE. The CDR3 DNA reads TGTGCCAGCAGCGGAACTAGCGGGTGGGGTGGTGAGCAGTTCTTC. Translated: CASSGTSGWGGEQFF.

The chain is built from TRBV20-1 and TRBJ2-1; TRBD2 aligns across 11 bases. Germline trimming cut 3 bases from V and 12 bases from J; bases unmatched to any gene: 10. The CDR3 sequence is 14 residues long. Germline lookup yields CDR1 DFQATT and CDR2 SNEGSKA (reference sequence). CDR3: CSARPGLAVAGQFF. CDR3 sequence (DNA): TGCAGTGCTAGGCCGGGACTAGCGGTCGCGGGGCAGTTCTTC.

This clonotype has only one observation. The chain carries TRBV7-9 and TRBJ2-7; D remains ambiguous. This CDR3 is built from 13 residues. Trimming cost V 1 base and J 6 bases, with 10 bases left between them. From germline, CDR1 is SEHNR and CDR2 FQNEAQ (reference sequence). The CDR3 nucleotides are TGTGCCAGCAGCTTAGGATCACCTAGCGAGCAGTACTTC. Amino acids: CASSLGSPSEQYF. Full variable domain (outside the CDR3, taken from reference TRBV7-9 and TRBJ2-7): DTGVSQNPRHKITKRGQNVTFRCDPISEHNRLYWYRQTLGQGPEFLTYFQNEAQLEKSRLLSDRFSAERPKGSFSTLEIQRTEQGDSAMYLCASSLGSPSEQYFGPGTRLTVT.

The chain carries TRBV7-9 and TRBJ2-7; D gene unclear. The germline V and J ends were trimmed by 4 bases and 4 bases, with 8 bases remaining between them. The CDR3 consists of 12 residues. Germline V lookup: CDR1 SEHNR, CDR2 FQNEAQ (reference sequence). CDR3 amino acids: CASSSLSYEQYF. CDR3 nucleotides: TGTGCCAGCAGCTCGTTAAGTTACGAGCAGTACTTC.

The chain joins TRBV28 to TRBJ2-7; D may be TRBD2 (7 bases). The CDR3 has 13 amino acids. Germline CDR1 MDHEN, CDR2 SYDVKM. Between the trimmed V and J ends, which lost 6 bases and 5 bases, there was a span of 14 bases. CDR3 nucleotide sequence: TGTGCCAGCAGCTTTGCGGGGGCCAACGAGCAGTACGTC. It encodes CASSFAGANEQYV.

This chain links TRBV11-2 with TRBJ2-2; no clear D gene. V shed 2 bases and J shed 5 bases, with 6 bases lying between them. The length of the CDR3 is 13 residues. Germline values: CDR1 SGHAT, CDR2 FQNNGV. CDR3 amino acids: CASSLRLTGELFF. The CDR3 nucleotides read TGTGCCAGCAGCTTACGCCTTACCGGGGAGCTGTTTTTT.

This rearrangement joins TRBV12-3 or TRBV12-4 to TRBJ2-1, with D possibly matching TRBD2 (6 bases). The CDR3 has 17 residues. Trimming took off 1 base at V and 0 bases at J, with 13 bases between the two ends. The DNA of the CDR3 is TGTGCCAGCAGTTTAGGGGACTCCTACCCCTCCTACAATGAGCAGTTCTTC. Translated: CASSLGDSYPSYNEQFF.

This CDR3 is CASRWGQSYNSPLHF. The CDR3 DNA is TGTGCCAGCAGGTGGGGACAGTCCTATAATTCACCCCTCCACTTT. The rearrangement links TRBV27 to TRBJ1-6, with TRBD1 identical over 7 bases. The CDR3 contains 15 residues. In germline, CDR1 is MNHEY, CDR2 SMNVEV (reference sequence). V was clipped by 6 bases and J by 1 base; unmatched bases: 3.